The clone carrying this T cell receptor beta chain was picked up a small number of times. The antigen is not known. The source of the sample is a study of cytomegalovirus exposure and HLA in healthy donors. Study details: Early released data comprised around 80 million unique TCRs from HLA-typed donors.

The CDR3 length is 16 residues. The germline V gene has CDR1 SGHTA and CDR2 FQGTGA. The V segment lost 3 bases and the J segment 0 bases; nucleotides outside the gene matches: 4. The PCR had 60 Vbeta and 13 Jbeta primers. Clones were read by immunoSEQ multiplex PCR, and TCRdb kept only the in-frame ones, dropping some. The data hold 90,000 to 120,000 clones, with over 60% observed a single time. General study points: For presence/absence analyses, sequencing depth was assumed to be roughly uniform across donors. Later work associated 17,000 or so TCR beta sequences with HLA alleles at 0.05 false discovery rate.

This receptor was identified in a female donor in good health and CMV-seropositive. The rearrangement uses TRBV7-3 and TRBJ2-5, with TRBD2 identical over 10 bases. Sequenced input: PBMCs. CDR3 nucleotide sequence: TGTGCCAGCAGCTTCCGACTAGCGGGTTACCAAGAGACCCAGTACTTC. Protein product: CASSFRLAGYQETQYF.